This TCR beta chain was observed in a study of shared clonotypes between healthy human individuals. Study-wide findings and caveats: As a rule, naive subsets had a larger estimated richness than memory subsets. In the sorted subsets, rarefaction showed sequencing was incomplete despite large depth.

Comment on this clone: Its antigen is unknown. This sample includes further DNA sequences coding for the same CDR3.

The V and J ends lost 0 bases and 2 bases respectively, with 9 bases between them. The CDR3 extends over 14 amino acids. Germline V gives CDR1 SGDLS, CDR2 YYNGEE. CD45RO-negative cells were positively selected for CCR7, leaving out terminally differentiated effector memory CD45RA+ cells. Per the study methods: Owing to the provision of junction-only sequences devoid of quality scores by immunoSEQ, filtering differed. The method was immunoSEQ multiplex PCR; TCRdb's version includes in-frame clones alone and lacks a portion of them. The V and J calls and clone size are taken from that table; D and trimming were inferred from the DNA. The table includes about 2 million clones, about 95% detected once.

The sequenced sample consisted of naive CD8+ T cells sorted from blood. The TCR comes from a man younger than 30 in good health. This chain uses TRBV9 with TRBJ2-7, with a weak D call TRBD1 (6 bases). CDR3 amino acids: CASSVGGGPYEQYF. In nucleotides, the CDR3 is TGTGCCAGCAGCGTAGGTGGGGGCCCCTACGAGCAGTACTTC.